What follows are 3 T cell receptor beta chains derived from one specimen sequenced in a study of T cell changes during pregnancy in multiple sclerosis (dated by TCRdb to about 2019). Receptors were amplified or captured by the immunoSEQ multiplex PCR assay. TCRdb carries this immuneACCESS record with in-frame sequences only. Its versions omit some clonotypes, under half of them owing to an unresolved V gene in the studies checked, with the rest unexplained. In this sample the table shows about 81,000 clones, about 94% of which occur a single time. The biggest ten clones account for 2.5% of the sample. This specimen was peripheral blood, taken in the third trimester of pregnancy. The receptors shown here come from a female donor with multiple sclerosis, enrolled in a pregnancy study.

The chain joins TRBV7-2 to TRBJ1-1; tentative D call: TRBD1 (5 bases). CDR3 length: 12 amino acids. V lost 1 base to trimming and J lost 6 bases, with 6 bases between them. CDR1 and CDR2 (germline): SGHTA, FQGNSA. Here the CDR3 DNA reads TGTGCCAGCAGCTTAGACAGGCCTGAAGCTTTCTTT. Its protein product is CASSLDRPEAFF.

For the CDR3, the DNA is TGTGCCAGCAGCTTCGGTGCCTCCTACGAGCAGTACTTC. It codes for CASSFGASYEQYF. This chain joins TRBV7-8 and TRBJ2-7, with D unresolved. V lost 3 bases and J lost 0, with 6 bases in between. This CDR3 comprises 13 residues. Germline values: CDR1 SGHVS, CDR2 FQNEAQ.

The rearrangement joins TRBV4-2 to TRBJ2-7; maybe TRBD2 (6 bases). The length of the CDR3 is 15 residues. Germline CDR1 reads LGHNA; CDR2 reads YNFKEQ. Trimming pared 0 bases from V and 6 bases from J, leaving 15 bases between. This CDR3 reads CASSQDVGGSGEQYF. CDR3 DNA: TGTGCCAGCAGCCAAGACGTCGGGGGATCGGGCGAGCAGTACTTC.